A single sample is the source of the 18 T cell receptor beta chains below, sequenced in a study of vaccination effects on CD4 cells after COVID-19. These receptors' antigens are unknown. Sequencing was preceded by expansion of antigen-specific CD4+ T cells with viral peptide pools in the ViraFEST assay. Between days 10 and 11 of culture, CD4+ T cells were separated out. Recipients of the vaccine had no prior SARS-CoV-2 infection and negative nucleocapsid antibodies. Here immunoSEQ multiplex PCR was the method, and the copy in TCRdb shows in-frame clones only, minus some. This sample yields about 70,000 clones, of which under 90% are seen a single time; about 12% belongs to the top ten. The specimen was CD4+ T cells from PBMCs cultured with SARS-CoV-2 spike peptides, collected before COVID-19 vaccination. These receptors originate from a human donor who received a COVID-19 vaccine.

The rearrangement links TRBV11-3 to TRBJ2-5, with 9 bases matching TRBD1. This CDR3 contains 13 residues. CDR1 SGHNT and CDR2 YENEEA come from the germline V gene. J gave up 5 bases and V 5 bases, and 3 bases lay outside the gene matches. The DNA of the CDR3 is TGTGCCAGCAGCCCTGGACAGGGGGAGACCCAGTACTTC. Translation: CASSPGQGETQYF.

CDR3 in DNA: TGTGCCAGCTCACCAATGGCAGCAACTAATGAAAAACTGTTTTTT. Protein product: CASSPMAATNEKLFF. The gene calls are TRBV18 and TRBJ1-4; D is unclear. There are 15 residues in the CDR3. Germline V gene lookup returns CDR1 KGHSH and CDR2 LQKENI. V was pared by 2 bases and J by 0 bases, with 7 bases between.

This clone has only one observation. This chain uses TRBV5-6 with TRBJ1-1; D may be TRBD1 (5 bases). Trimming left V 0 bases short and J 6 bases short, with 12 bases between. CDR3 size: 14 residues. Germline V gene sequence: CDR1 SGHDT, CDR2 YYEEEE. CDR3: CASSLVGGSAEAFF. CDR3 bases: TGTGCCAGCAGCTTGGTCGGGGGGTCAGCTGAAGCTTTCTTT. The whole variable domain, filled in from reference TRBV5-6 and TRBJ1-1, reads DAGVTQSPTHLIKTRGQQVTLRCSPKSGHDTVSWYQQALGQGPQFIFQYYEEEERQRGNFPDRFSGHQFPNYSSELNVNALLLGDSALYLCASSLVGGSAEAFFGQGTRLTVV.

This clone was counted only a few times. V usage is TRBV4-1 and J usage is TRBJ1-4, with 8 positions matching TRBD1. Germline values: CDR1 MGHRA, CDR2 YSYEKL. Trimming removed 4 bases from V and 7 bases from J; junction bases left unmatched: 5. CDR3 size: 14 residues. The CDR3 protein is CASSLIQGGEKLFF. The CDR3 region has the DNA TGCGCCAGCAGCCTAATACAGGGGGGTGAAAAACTGTTTTTT.

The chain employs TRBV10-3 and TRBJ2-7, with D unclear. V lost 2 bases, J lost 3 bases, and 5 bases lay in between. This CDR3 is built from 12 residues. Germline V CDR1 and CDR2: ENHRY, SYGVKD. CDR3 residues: CAISEAVYEQYV. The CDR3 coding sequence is TGTGCCATCAGTGAGGCGGTCTACGAGCAGTACGTC.

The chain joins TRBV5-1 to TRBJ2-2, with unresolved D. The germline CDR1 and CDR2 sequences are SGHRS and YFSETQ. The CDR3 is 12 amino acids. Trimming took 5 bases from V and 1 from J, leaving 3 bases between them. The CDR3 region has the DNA TGCGCCAGCAGGATGAACACCGGGGAGCTGTTTTTT. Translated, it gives CASRMNTGELFF.

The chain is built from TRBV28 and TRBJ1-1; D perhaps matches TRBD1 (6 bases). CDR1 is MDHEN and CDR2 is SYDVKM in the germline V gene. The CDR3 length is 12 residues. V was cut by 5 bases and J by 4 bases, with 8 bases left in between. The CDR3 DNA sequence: TGTGCCAGCAGTACAGGGACCACTGAAGCTTTCTTT. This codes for CASSTGTTEAFF.

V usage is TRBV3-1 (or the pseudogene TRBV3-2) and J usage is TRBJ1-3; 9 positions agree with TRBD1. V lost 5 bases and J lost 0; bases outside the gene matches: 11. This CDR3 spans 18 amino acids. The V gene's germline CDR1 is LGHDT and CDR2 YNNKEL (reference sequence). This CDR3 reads CASSATGTGSISGNTIYF. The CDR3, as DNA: TGTGCCAGCAGCGCCACCGGGACAGGGTCAATCTCTGGAAACACCATATATTTT.

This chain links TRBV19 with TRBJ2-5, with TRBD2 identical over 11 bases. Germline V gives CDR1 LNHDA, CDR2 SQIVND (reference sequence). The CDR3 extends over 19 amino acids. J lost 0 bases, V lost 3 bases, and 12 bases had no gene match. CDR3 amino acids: CASSIPASGGIFNQETQYF. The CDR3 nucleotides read TGTGCCAGTAGTATCCCCGCTAGCGGGGGGATATTTAACCAAGAGACCCAGTACTTC. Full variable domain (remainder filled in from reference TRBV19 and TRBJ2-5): DGGITQSPKYLFRKEGQNVTLSCEQNLNHDAMYWYRQDPGQGLRLIYYSQIVNDFQKGDIAEGYSVSREKKESFPLTVTSAQKNPTAFYLCASSIPASGGIFNQETQYFGPGTRLLVL.

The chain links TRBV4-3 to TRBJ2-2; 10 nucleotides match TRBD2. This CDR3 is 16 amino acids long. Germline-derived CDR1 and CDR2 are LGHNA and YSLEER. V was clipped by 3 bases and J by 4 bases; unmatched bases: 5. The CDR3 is CASSHQRGGTTGELFF. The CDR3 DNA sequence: TGCGCCAGCAGCCACCAGCGGGGGGGAACCACCGGGGAGCTGTTTTTT.

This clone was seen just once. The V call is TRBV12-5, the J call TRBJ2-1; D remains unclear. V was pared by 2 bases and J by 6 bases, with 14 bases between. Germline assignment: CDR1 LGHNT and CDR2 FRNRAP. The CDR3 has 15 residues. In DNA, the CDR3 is TGTGCTAGTGGTTTGTACGTCCAGGCCGGCAATGAGCAGTTCTTC. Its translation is CASGLYVQAGNEQFF.

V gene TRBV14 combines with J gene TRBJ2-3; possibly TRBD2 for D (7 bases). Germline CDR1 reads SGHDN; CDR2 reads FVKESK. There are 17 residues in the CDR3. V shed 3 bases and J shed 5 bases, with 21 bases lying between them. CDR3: CASSHPGLGRGGDTQYF. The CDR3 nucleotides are TGTGCCAGCAGCCATCCAGGCCTGGGAAGGGGGGGAGATACGCAGTATTTT.

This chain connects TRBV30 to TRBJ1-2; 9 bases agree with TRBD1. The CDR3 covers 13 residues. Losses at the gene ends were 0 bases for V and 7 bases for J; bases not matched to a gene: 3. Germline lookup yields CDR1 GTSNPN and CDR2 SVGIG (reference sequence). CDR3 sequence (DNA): TGTGCCTGGAGTGTACAGGGGGCTGCTGGCTACACCTTC. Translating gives CAWSVQGAAGYTF.

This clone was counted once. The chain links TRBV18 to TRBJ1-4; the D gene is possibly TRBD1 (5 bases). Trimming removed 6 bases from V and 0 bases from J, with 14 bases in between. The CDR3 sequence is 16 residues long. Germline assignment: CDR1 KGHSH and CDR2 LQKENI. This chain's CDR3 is CASSTDQTATNEKLFF. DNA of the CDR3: TGTGCCAGCTCCACGGATCAGACAGCAACTAATGAAAAACTGTTTTTT.

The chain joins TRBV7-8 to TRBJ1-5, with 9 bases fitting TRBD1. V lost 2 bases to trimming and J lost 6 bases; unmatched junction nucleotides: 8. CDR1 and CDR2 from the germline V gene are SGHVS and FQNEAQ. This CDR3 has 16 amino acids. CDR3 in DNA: TGTGCCAGCAGCTTAACAGGGGGCTACGGTTTTCAGCCCCAGCATTTT. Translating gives CASSLTGGYGFQPQHF.

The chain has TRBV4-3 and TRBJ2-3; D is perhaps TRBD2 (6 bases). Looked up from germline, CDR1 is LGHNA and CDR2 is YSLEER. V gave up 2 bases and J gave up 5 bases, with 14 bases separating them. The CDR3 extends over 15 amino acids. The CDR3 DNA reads TGCGCCAGCAGCCAATTGCCGGGGGTGGAAGATACGCAGTATTTT. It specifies CASSQLPGVEDTQYF.

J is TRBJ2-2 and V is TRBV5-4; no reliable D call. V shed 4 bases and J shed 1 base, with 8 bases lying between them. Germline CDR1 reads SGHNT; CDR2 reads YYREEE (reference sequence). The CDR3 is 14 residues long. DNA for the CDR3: TGTGCCAGCAGCCTGTCCGGGAACACCGGGGAGCTGTTTTTT. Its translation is CASSLSGNTGELFF.

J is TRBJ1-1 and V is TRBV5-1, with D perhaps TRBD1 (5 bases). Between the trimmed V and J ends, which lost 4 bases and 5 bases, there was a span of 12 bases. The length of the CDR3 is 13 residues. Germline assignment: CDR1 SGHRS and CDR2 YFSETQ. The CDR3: CASSLRERTEAFF. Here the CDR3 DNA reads TGCGCCAGCAGCCTCAGGGAGAGGACTGAAGCTTTCTTT.